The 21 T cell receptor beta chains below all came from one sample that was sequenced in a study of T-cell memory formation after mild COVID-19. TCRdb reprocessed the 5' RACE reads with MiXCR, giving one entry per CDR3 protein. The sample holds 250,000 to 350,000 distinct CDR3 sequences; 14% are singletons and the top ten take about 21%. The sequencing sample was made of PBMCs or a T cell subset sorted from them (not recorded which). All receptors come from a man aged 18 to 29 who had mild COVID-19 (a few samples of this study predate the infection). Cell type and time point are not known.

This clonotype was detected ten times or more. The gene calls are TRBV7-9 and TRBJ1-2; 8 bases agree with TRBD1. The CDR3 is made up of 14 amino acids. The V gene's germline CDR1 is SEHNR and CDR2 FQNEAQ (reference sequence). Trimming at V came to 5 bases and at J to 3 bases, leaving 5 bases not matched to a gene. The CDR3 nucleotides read TGTGCCAGCAGCCCCGGACAGGGTCACTATGGCTACACCTTC. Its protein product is CASSPGQGHYGYTF.

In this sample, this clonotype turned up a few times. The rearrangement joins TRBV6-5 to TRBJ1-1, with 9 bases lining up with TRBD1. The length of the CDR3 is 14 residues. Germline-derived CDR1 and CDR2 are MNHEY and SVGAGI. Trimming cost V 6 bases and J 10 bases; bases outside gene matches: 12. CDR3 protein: CASSPPGQGIRAFF. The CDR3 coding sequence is TGTGCCAGCAGCCCACCTGGACAGGGGATCCGAGCTTTCTTT.

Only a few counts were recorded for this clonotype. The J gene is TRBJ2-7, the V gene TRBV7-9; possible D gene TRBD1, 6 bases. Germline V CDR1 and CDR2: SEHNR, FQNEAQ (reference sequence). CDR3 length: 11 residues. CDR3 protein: CASTNMGASDV. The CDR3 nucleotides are TGTGCCAGCACCAACATGGGGGCTTCTGACGTC.

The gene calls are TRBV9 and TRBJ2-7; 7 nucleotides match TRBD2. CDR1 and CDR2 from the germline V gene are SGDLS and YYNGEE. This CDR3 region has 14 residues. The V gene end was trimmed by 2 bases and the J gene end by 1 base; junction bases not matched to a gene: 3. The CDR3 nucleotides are TGTGCCAGCAGCGTCGGGGACTATTCCTACGAGCAGTACTTC. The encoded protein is CASSVGDYSYEQYF. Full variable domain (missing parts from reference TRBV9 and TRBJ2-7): DSGVTQTPKHLITATGQRVTLRCSPRSGDLSVYWYQQSLDQGLQFLIQYYNGEERAKGNILERFSAQQFPDLHSELNLSSLELGDSALYFCASSVGDYSYEQYFGPGTRLTVT.

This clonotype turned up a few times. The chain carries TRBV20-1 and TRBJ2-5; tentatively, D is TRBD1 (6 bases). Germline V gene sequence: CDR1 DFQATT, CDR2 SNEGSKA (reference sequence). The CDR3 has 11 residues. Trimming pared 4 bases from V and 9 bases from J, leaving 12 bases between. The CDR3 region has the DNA TGCAGTGCTACTAGATGGGGGCCCCAGTACTTC. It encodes CSATRWGPQYF.

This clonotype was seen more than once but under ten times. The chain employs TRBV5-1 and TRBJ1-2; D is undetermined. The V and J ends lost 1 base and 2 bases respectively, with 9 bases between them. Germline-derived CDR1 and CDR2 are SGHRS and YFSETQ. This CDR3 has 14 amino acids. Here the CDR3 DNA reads TGCGCCAGCAGCTTGACAGTCCCGAACTATGGCTACACCTTC. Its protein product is CASSLTVPNYGYTF. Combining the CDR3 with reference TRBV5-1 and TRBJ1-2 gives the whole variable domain KAGVTQTPRYLIKTRGQQVTLSCSPISGHRSVSWYQQTPGQGLQFLFEYFSETQRNKGNFPGRFSGRQFSNSRSEMNVSTLELGDSALYLCASSLTVPNYGYTFGSGTRLTVV.

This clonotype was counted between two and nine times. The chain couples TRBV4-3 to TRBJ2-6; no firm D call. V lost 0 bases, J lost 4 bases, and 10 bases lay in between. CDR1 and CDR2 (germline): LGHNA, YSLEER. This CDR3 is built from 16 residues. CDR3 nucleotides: TGCGCCAGCAGCCAAGATAGGAGTGGAGGGGCCAACGTCCTGACTTTC. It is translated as CASSQDRSGGANVLTF.

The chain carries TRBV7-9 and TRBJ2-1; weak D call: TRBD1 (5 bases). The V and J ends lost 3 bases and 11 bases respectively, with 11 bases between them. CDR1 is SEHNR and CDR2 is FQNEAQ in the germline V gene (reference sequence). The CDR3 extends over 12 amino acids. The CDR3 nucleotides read TGTGCCAGCAGCTTGACAGTAATGAAGCAGTTCTTC. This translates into CASSLTVMKQFF.

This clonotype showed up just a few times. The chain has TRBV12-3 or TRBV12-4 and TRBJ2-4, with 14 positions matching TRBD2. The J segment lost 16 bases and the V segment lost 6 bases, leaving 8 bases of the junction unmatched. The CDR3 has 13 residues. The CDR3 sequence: CASRPTGTSGSYF. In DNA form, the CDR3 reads TGTGCCAGCAGACCTACAGGGACTAGCGGGAGTTACTTC.

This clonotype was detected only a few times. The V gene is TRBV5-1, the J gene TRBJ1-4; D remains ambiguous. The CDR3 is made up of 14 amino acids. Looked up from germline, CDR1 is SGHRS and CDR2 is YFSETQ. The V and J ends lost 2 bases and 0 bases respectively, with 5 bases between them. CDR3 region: CASSFTTTNEKLFF. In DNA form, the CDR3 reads TGCGCCAGCAGCTTTACAACAACTAATGAAAAACTGTTTTTT. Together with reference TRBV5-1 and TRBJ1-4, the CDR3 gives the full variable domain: KAGVTQTPRYLIKTRGQQVTLSCSPISGHRSVSWYQQTPGQGLQFLFEYFSETQRNKGNFPGRFSGRQFSNSRSEMNVSTLELGDSALYLCASSFTTTNEKLFFGSGTQLSVL.

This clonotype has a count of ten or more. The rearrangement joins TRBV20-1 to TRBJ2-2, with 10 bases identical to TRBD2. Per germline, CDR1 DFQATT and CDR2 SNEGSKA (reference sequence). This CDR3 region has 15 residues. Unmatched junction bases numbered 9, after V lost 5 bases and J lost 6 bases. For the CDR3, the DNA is TGCAGTGCTCCCTCACTAGCGGGGCTACCCGGGGAGCTGTTTTTT. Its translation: CSAPSLAGLPGELFF.

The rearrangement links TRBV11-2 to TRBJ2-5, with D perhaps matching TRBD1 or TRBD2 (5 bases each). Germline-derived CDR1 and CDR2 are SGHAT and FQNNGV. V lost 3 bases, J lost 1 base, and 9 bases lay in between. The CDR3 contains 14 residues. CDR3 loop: CASSFGALQETQYF. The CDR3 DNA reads TGTGCCAGCAGCTTCGGGGCTCTCCAAGAGACCCAGTACTTC.

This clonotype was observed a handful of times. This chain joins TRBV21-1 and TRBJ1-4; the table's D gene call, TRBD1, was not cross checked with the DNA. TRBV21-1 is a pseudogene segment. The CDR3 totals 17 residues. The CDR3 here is CASSKDGATSDNEKLFF. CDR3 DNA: TGTGCCAGCAGCAAAGATGGGGCTACATCGGATAATGAAAAACTGTTTTTT.

The CDR3 is CATSDFSTGWTYEQYV. CDR3 DNA: TGTGCCACCAGTGATTTCTCAACAGGGTGGACCTACGAGCAGTACGTC. V gene TRBV24-1 combines with J gene TRBJ2-7; D is possibly TRBD1 (6 bases). Germline V gives CDR1 KGHDR, CDR2 SFDVKD. The length of the CDR3 is 16 residues. V lost 1 base and J 2 bases, leaving 14 bases between the germline ends.

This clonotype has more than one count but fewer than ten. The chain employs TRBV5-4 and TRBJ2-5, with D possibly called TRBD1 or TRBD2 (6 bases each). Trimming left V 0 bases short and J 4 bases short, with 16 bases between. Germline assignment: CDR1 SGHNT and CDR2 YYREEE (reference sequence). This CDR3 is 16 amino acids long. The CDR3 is CASSLGPEGGGETQYF. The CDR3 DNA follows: TGTGCCAGCAGCTTGGGTCCGGAGGGGGGCGGAGAGACCCAGTACTTC.

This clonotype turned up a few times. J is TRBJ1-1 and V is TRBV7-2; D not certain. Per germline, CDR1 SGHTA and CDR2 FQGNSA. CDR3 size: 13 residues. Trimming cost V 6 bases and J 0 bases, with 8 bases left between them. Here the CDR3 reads CASSRSMNTEAFF. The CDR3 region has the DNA TGTGCCAGCAGTCGGTCCATGAACACTGAAGCTTTCTTT.

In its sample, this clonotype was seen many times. CDR3 DNA sequence: TGTGCCAGCAGCGGGGGGGGTACAGAGACCCAGTACTTC. Encoded protein: CASSGGGTETQYF. V gene TRBV7-2 combines with J gene TRBJ2-5; 7 positions agree with TRBD2. There are 13 residues in the CDR3. Trimming took 5 bases from V and 4 from J; bases not matched to a gene: 4. Germline V gives CDR1 SGHTA, CDR2 FQGNSA.

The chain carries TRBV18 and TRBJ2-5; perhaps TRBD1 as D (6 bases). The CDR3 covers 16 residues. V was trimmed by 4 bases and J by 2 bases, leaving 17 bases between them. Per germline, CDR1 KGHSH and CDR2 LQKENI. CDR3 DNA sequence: TGTGCCAGCTCACTCACTTCCGGGGACATACAAGAGACCCAGTACTTC. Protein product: CASSLTSGDIQETQYF.

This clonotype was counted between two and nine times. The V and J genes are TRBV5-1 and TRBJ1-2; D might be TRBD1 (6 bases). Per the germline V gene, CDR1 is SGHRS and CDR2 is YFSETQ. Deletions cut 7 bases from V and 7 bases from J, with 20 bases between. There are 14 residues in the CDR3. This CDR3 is CASVGGGDGSGYTF. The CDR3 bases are TGCGCCAGCGTGGGTGGGGGCGACGGCTCTGGCTACACCTTC. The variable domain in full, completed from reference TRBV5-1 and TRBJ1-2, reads KAGVTQTPRYLIKTRGQQVTLSCSPISGHRSVSWYQQTPGQGLQFLFEYFSETQRNKGNFPGRFSGRQFSNSRSEMNVSTLELGDSALYLCASVGGGDGSGYTFGSGTRLTVV.

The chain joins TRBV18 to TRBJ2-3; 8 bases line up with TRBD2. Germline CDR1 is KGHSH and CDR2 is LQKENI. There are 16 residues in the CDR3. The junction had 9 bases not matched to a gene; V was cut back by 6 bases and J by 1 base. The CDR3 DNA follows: TGTGCCAGCTCTCCTCGGACTAGCCGGGGCACAGATACGCAGTATTTT. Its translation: CASSPRTSRGTDTQYF.

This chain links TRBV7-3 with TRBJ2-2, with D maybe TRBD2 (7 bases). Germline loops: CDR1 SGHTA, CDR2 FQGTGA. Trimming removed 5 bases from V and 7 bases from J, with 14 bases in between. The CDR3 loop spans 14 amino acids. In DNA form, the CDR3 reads TGTGCCAGCAGCCCCCAGGGGAGGGTCGGGGAGCTGTTTTTT. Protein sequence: CASSPQGRVGELFF.